These 32 T cell receptor beta chains came from one sample sequenced in a study of blood T cell repertoires in COVID-19. The repertoire was sequenced with immunoSEQ multiplex PCR; TCRdb's copy has only in-frame clones and lacks some. Found here are roughly 83,000 clones, 70% to 90% of them singletons; the top ten hold 7% to 9%. The sample comprised peripheral blood. The source is an older man with active or convalescent COVID-19.

V is TRBV24-1 and J is TRBJ2-2; TRBD1 agrees at 10 bases. Germline CDR1 is KGHDR and CDR2 is SFDVKD. With V trimmed by 7 bases and J by 6 bases, 10 bases remained unmatched. The CDR3 totals 16 residues. CDR3 in DNA: TGTGCCACCAGCTCAGAAGGGACAGGGGTCGCCGGGGAGCTGTTTTTT. Encoded protein: CATSSEGTGVAGELFF.

This clone turned up a few times. The CDR3 DNA reads as TGTGCCAGCAGTTCAGTCAGCAATCAGCCCCAGCATTTT. This encodes CASSSVSNQPQHF. The chain couples TRBV28 to TRBJ1-5; D unclear. Trimming took off 4 bases at V and 1 base at J, with 5 bases between the two ends. The length of the CDR3 is 13 residues. The V gene's germline CDR1 is MDHEN and CDR2 SYDVKM.

This rearrangement joins TRBV24-1 to TRBJ2-2; D might be TRBD2 (6 bases). V lost 9 bases to trimming and J lost 4 bases, with 11 bases between them. Per germline, CDR1 KGHDR and CDR2 SFDVKD. The CDR3 runs 13 residues. The CDR3: CATLDGSTGELFF. The CDR3 coding sequence is TGTGCCACCTTAGACGGGAGCACCGGGGAGCTGTTTTTT.

The chain links TRBV7-9 to TRBJ2-2; 7 nucleotides line up with TRBD1. J was trimmed by 1 base and V by 11 bases; bases with no gene match: 4. CDR3 size: 13 residues. Per germline, CDR1 SEHNR and CDR2 FQNEAQ (reference sequence). The DNA for the CDR3 is TGTGCCGGACAGGTCTTGAACACCGGGGAGCTGTTTTTT. Translated, it gives CAGQVLNTGELFF.

The chain links TRBV5-8 to TRBJ1-6, with a tentative D call TRBD1 (5 bases). The germline V gene encodes CDR1 SGHTS and CDR2 YDEGEE. Trimming removed 0 bases at V and 6 bases at J, with 13 bases between. The CDR3 length is 16 residues. The CDR3 sequence is CASSLVQGGLNSPLHF. CDR3 nucleotide sequence: TGTGCCAGCAGCTTGGTGCAGGGTGGTCTTAATTCACCCCTCCACTTT. Full variable domain (outside the CDR3, taken from reference TRBV5-8 and TRBJ1-6): EAGVTQSPTHLIKTRGQQATLRCSPISGHTSVYWYQQALGLGLQFLLWYDEGEERNRGNFPPRFSGRQFPNYSSELNVNALELEDSALYLCASSLVQGGLNSPLHFGNGTRLTVT.

In DNA form, the CDR3 reads TGTGCCACCAAACAGGGGATTAACTATGGCTACACCTTC. It codes for CATKQGINYGYTF. The chain carries TRBV28 and TRBJ1-2, with TRBD1 identical over 7 bases. Germline V CDR1 and CDR2: MDHEN, SYDVKM. The trim removed 10 bases at V and 1 base at J, leaving 6 bases unmatched. The CDR3 has 13 amino acids.

The chain is built from TRBV28 and TRBJ1-4; D is possibly TRBD1 (5 bases). The CDR3 length is 14 residues. Trimming left V 3 bases short and J 5 bases short, with 10 bases between. CDR1 is MDHEN and CDR2 is SYDVKM in the germline V gene. CDR3 region: CASSLGQQNEKLFF. In DNA form, the CDR3 reads TGTGCCAGCAGTTTGGGGCAGCAAAATGAAAAACTGTTTTTT.

This clone has just a few counts. In nucleotides, the CDR3 is TGTGCCAGCAGTTACTCGACGGCGCCGGGTAAAGAAAAACTGTTTTTT. It translates to CASSYSTAPGKEKLFF. V and J are TRBV6-5 and TRBJ1-4, with D hard to call. CDR1 and CDR2 from the germline V gene are MNHEY and SVGAGI. Trimming took off 0 bases at V and 8 bases at J, with 16 bases between the two ends. This CDR3 spans 16 amino acids.

V gene TRBV11-2 combines with J gene TRBJ2-7; D not certain. Germline values: CDR1 SGHAT, CDR2 FQNNGV. V dropped 1 base and J dropped 4 bases, with 11 bases sitting between them. The CDR3 is made up of 14 amino acids. DNA of the CDR3: TGTGCCAGCAGCTTAGGCCCCTATAGTTACGAGCAGTACGTC. It encodes CASSLGPYSYEQYV.

V and J are TRBV5-5 and TRBJ1-6, with D tentatively TRBD1 (5 bases). The germline V and J ends were trimmed by 0 bases and 8 bases, with 18 bases remaining between them. The CDR3 covers 17 residues. CDR1 is SGHKS, CDR2 YYEKEE, per germline (reference sequence). The CDR3 DNA reads as TGTGCCAGCAGCTTGGCAGGGTCGGCGCTCGTTTATTCACCCCTCCACTTT. It specifies CASSLAGSALVYSPLHF.

The CDR3 DNA follows: TGTGCCAGCAGCCCATCTAGCGGGGGTGGCACAGATACGCAGTATTTT. Protein product: CASSPSSGGGTDTQYF. The chain combines TRBV11-2 with TRBJ2-3; 10 nucleotides match TRBD2. Germline loops: CDR1 SGHAT, CDR2 FQNNGV. Unmatched junction bases numbered 6, after V lost 5 bases and J lost 1 base. There are 16 residues in the CDR3.

The V and J genes are TRBV5-1 and TRBJ2-3; 10 bases agree with TRBD2. The length of the CDR3 is 16 residues. The trim removed 2 bases at V and 0 bases at J, leaving 3 bases unmatched. Germline CDR1 SGHRS, CDR2 YFSETQ. The CDR3 DNA follows: TGCGCCAGCAGCTTTAGCGGGGGGACTAGCACAGATACGCAGTATTTT. This encodes CASSFSGGTSTDTQYF.

This clone was recorded only once. The rearrangement links TRBV19 to TRBJ1-5, with 9 positions matching TRBD1. The length of the CDR3 is 18 residues. Trimming at V came to 4 bases and at J to 6 bases, leaving 16 bases not matched to a gene. Germline V CDR1 and CDR2: LNHDA, SQIVND (reference sequence). As DNA, the CDR3 is TGTGCCAGTAGTAGCCGGGGAAGAGGGACAGGGAGTATTCAGCCCCAGCATTTT. Encoded protein: CASSSRGRGTGSIQPQHF.

This chain uses TRBV4-2 with TRBJ1-3, with D unclear. Trimming shortened V by 1 base and J by 4 bases, and 17 bases separated the two germline ends. The CDR3 loop spans 17 amino acids. Per the germline V gene, CDR1 is LGHNA and CDR2 is YNFKEQ. In nucleotides, the CDR3 is TGTGCCAGCAGCCAAGGCCGCCTGTCGGCCGGGGGAAACACCATATATTTT. It specifies CASSQGRLSAGGNTIYF.

This chain uses TRBV5-1 with TRBJ2-1, with 9 positions matching TRBD1. This CDR3 is 15 amino acids long. Unmatched junction bases numbered 5, after V lost 4 bases and J lost 3 bases. Germline CDR1 SGHRS, CDR2 YFSETQ. The CDR3 bases are TGCGCCAGCAGCCTACTGGACAGGGGCTACAATGAGCAGTTCTTC. Its translation is CASSLLDRGYNEQFF.

The chain uses TRBV5-1 and TRBJ1-1, with TRBD1 matching over 9 bases. CDR1 is SGHRS, CDR2 YFSETQ, per germline. The CDR3 extends over 15 amino acids. Trimming removed 5 bases from V and 6 bases from J; junction bases left unmatched: 11. For the CDR3, the DNA is TGCGCCAGCAGTTATTCCGGGACAGGGAGCGCTGAAGCTTTCTTT. It is translated as CASSYSGTGSAEAFF.

There are a few counts of this clone. The chain combines TRBV11-3 with TRBJ1-1, with TRBD1 identical over 9 bases. V lost 5 bases and J lost 3; bases outside the gene matches: 10. The CDR3 is made up of 16 amino acids. The germline gives CDR1 SGHNT, CDR2 YENEEA. The CDR3 coding sequence is TGTGCCAGCAGCCGGGGGGCACAGGGGGCTCACACTGAAGCTTTCTTT. It yields the protein CASSRGAQGAHTEAFF.

This clone occurred many times. The genes are TRBV2 and TRBJ1-6, with 7 positions matching TRBD1. This CDR3 has 14 residues. Trimming took 4 bases from V and 8 from J; bases not matched to a gene: 5. Looked up from germline, CDR1 is SNHLY and CDR2 is FYNNEI. CDR3 sequence reads: CASSVGQKDSPLHF. CDR3 nucleotides: TGTGCCAGCAGTGTGGGACAGAAAGATTCACCCCTCCACTTT.

The genes are TRBV24-1 and TRBJ2-7; D is undetermined. The germline V and J ends were trimmed by 0 bases and 0 bases, with 8 bases remaining between them. Germline lookup yields CDR1 KGHDR and CDR2 SFDVKD. CDR3 length equals 15 residues. CDR3 in amino acids: CATSDLPLSSYEQYV. CDR3 DNA: TGTGCCACCAGTGATTTGCCGTTGAGCTCCTACGAGCAGTACGTC.

V usage is TRBV5-1 and J usage is TRBJ1-6; D gene unclear. CDR1 is SGHRS and CDR2 is YFSETQ in the germline V gene. V was pared by 0 bases and J by 6 bases, with 4 bases between. CDR3 size: 13 residues. In DNA form, the CDR3 reads TGCGCCAGCAGCTTGGATAGTAATTCACCCCTCCACTTT. Amino acids: CASSLDSNSPLHF. Based on the CDR3 plus reference TRBV5-1 and TRBJ1-6, the full variable domain is KAGVTQTPRYLIKTRGQQVTLSCSPISGHRSVSWYQQTPGQGLQFLFEYFSETQRNKGNFPGRFSGRQFSNSRSEMNVSTLELGDSALYLCASSLDSNSPLHFGNGTRLTVT.

The chain couples TRBV29-1 to TRBJ2-3, with 9 positions matching TRBD1. The CDR3 runs 12 residues. V gave up 4 bases and J gave up 5 bases; unmatched junction bases: 1. Germline CDR1 SQVTM, CDR2 ANQGSEA. The CDR3 nucleotides are TGCAGCGTTGGACAGGGGGGAGATACGCAGTATTTT. As protein: CSVGQGGDTQYF.

This clone has just one count. CDR3 nucleotide sequence: TGTGCCAGCAGTTGCCTTGGCGGGAGATGCGGCGGGGAGCTGTTTTTT. This translates into CASSCLGGRCGGELFF. The chain recombines TRBV6-5 with TRBJ2-2; 7 positions agree with TRBD2. Germline V gives CDR1 MNHEY, CDR2 SVGAGI. Germline trimming cut 4 bases from V and 7 bases from J; bases unmatched to any gene: 12. The CDR3 contains 16 residues.

The table lists this clone with a count of one. The CDR3 coding sequence is TGTGCCAGCACGTCCCCCGGGACAGGGGGAGAGACCCAGTACTTC. This encodes CASTSPGTGGETQYF. This sequence joins TRBV28 and TRBJ2-5; 11 positions match TRBD1. The junction had 8 bases not matched to a gene; V was cut back by 7 bases and J by 4 bases. The CDR3 loop spans 15 amino acids. The germline V gene has CDR1 MDHEN and CDR2 SYDVKM.

This chain connects TRBV18 to TRBJ2-2; D remains unclear. The CDR3 is 16 residues long. The V gene lost 0 bases and the J gene lost 0 bases, with 8 bases spanning the gap. The germline CDR1 and CDR2 sequences are KGHSH and LQKENI. The CDR3 spells CASSPPRYANTGELFF. DNA for the CDR3: TGTGCCAGCTCACCACCCCGGTACGCGAACACCGGGGAGCTGTTTTTT.

This clone was recorded once. The V and J genes are TRBV28 and TRBJ2-1; D possibly corresponds to TRBD2 (5 bases). The CDR3 consists of 15 residues. The germline gives CDR1 MDHEN, CDR2 SYDVKM. V lost 6 bases, J lost 9 bases, and 21 bases lay in between. CDR3: CASRSGGSSVLEQFF. CDR3 bases: TGTGCCAGCAGGAGCGGTGGTAGCTCGGTTCTTGAGCAGTTCTTC.

This CDR3 is CASSEARFTGGDGANVLTF. CDR3 bases: TGTGCCAGCAGTGAAGCGAGGTTCACAGGGGGCGACGGGGCCAACGTCCTGACTTTC. This sequence joins TRBV6-1 and TRBJ2-6; 9 bases match TRBD1. With 0 bases clipped from V and 4 bases from J, the junction kept 10 bases outside the gene matches. This CDR3 is built from 19 residues. Germline V gene sequence: CDR1 MNHNS, CDR2 SASEGT.

This clone showed up just once. The genes are TRBV4-1 and TRBJ2-2, with D uncertain. The V gene lost 5 bases and the J gene lost 6 bases, with 10 bases spanning the gap. CDR3 size: 13 residues. CDR1 is MGHRA, CDR2 YSYEKL, per germline. The CDR3 loop is CASSTRRAGELFF. DNA of the CDR3: TGCGCCAGCAGCACCCGCCGGGCCGGGGAGCTGTTTTTT.

The sample holds a few counts of this clone. The V call is TRBV7-3, the J call TRBJ1-1, with D tentatively TRBD1 (5 bases). V shed 2 bases and J shed 0 bases, with 19 bases lying between them. Looked up from germline, CDR1 is SGHTA and CDR2 is FQGTGA. The CDR3 has 18 amino acids. The DNA for the CDR3 is TGTGCCAGCAGCTTATATCCCCCGGGGGGTAGCATGAACACTGAAGCTTTCTTT. Protein sequence: CASSLYPPGGSMNTEAFF.

This chain joins TRBV5-8 and TRBJ2-5, with 8 bases that match TRBD2. CDR1 is SGHTS, CDR2 YDEGEE, per germline. The junction had 13 bases not matched to a gene; V was cut back by 2 bases and J by 4 bases. The CDR3 consists of 17 residues. The CDR3 DNA reads TGTGCCAGCAGCTTTTGGCGGGGGGACCGCATTTTAGAGACCCAGTACTTC. Translation gives CASSFWRGDRILETQYF.

This clone was recorded once. The chain couples TRBV19 to TRBJ2-1; TRBD2 aligns across 12 bases. Germline V gene lookup returns CDR1 LNHDA and CDR2 SQIVND (reference sequence). The CDR3 has 16 amino acids. V was pared by 5 bases and J by 0 bases, with 2 bases of the junction left unmatched. CDR3 nucleotides: TGTGCCAGTAGTGGACTAGCGGGGAGCTCCTACAATGAGCAGTTCTTC. This sequence encodes CASSGLAGSSYNEQFF.

The gene calls are TRBV13 and TRBJ1-1; D gene uncertain. Germline CDR1 is PRHDT and CDR2 is FYEKMQ (reference sequence). The V and J ends lost 7 bases and 5 bases respectively, with 14 bases between them. This CDR3 comprises 13 residues. CDR3 residues: CASTQRGRTEAFF. CDR3 DNA: TGTGCCAGCACCCAGAGAGGGCGAACTGAAGCTTTCTTT.

V gene TRBV18 combines with J gene TRBJ1-1; 7 bases are a match to TRBD1. Germline loops: CDR1 KGHSH, CDR2 LQKENI. This CDR3 contains 12 residues. The V segment lost 1 base and the J segment 10 bases; nucleotides outside the gene matches: 3. The CDR3 DNA reads as TGTGCCAGCTCACCACAGGGGGCGGTAGCTTTCTTT. Translation: CASSPQGAVAFF.